The 8 T cell receptor beta chains below were found in one sample sequenced in a study of OX40 agonist ivuxolimab in advanced cancers. The table came from immunoSEQ multiplex PCR; TCRdb's copy has only in-frame clones and leaves some out. Seen here are tens of thousands of clones, over 75% observed once, and the top ten hold 5% to 6%. The sequencing used CD4+ or CD8+ T cells sorted from blood, collected in a trial of the OX40 agonist ivuxolimab. These TCRs come from an adult with an advanced solid tumor such as melanoma, head and neck, liver or kidney cancer.

The rearrangement links TRBV27 to TRBJ2-5, with 7 bases fitting TRBD1. Germline values: CDR1 MNHEY, CDR2 SMNVEV (reference sequence). The length of the CDR3 is 14 residues. V was pared by 5 bases and J by 7 bases, with 10 bases of the junction left unmatched. CDR3 sequence reads: CASSPGTVPATQYF. CDR3 coding DNA: TGTGCCAGCAGTCCTGGGACAGTCCCAGCGACCCAGTACTTC.

The rearrangement joins TRBV7-2 to TRBJ2-2; 8 bases are shared with TRBD2. V was clipped by 3 bases and J by 6 bases; unmatched bases: 6. CDR3 length equals 15 residues. Germline values: CDR1 SGHTA, CDR2 FQGNSA. CDR3 sequence reads: CASSFVSGAPGELFF. DNA for the CDR3: TGTGCCAGCAGCTTCGTTAGCGGGGCCCCCGGGGAGCTGTTTTTT.

V usage is TRBV4-1 and J usage is TRBJ1-6; D is possibly TRBD1 (5 bases). The V and J ends lost 4 bases and 1 base respectively, with 17 bases between them. Germline V gene data show CDR1 as MGHRA and CDR2 as YSYEKL. The CDR3 is made up of 18 amino acids. CDR3 in amino acids: CASSPGLFRGSYNSPLHF. In DNA, the CDR3 is TGCGCCAGCAGCCCCGGACTCTTCCGGGGGTCCTATAATTCACCCCTCCACTTT.

The chain joins TRBV10-2 to TRBJ2-5, with no clear D. The DNA end is a closer match to TRBJ2-7, so the J assignment may be wrong. This CDR3 spans 13 amino acids. Germline lookup yields CDR1 WSHSY and CDR2 SAAADI. The CDR3 protein is CASSEDPVYEQYF. CDR3 in DNA: TGCGCCAGCAGTGAGGACCCAGTCTACGAGCAGTACTTC.

This sequence joins TRBV5-6 and TRBJ2-5; D is uncertain. V lost 3 bases, J lost 2 bases, and 17 bases lay in between. Germline V lookup: CDR1 SGHDT, CDR2 YYEEEE. CDR3 length equals 16 residues. The CDR3 DNA sequence: TGTGCCAGCAGCTACCTTGGGGATGGCGCACAAGAGACCCAGTACTTC. Protein: CASSYLGDGAQETQYF.

This chain links TRBV18 with TRBJ1-2; TRBD1 matches 7 bases. V lost 5 bases to trimming and J lost 5 bases; unmatched junction nucleotides: 5. Germline V gene lookup returns CDR1 KGHSH and CDR2 LQKENI. The CDR3 has 13 residues. CDR3 DNA sequence: TGTGCCAGCTCAGAAGGGACAGAATATGGCTACACCTTC. This sequence encodes CASSEGTEYGYTF.

The chain links TRBV7-8 to TRBJ1-4; D remains ambiguous. CDR3 length: 14 amino acids. V lost 2 bases and J 6 bases, leaving 10 bases between the germline ends. Germline CDR1 SGHVS, CDR2 FQNEAQ. The CDR3 nucleotides read TGTGCCAGCAGCTTAAGTACGGGATATGAAAAACTGTTTTTT. Protein product: CASSLSTGYEKLFF.

Comment on this clone: Other DNA sequences within the sample encode an identical CDR3. The rearrangement joins TRBV28 to TRBJ2-7; no clear D. Trimming took off 5 bases at V and 2 bases at J, with 4 bases between the two ends. There are 11 residues in the CDR3. Germline V gives CDR1 MDHEN, CDR2 SYDVKM. The CDR3 sequence: CASSLAYEQYF. The CDR3 region has the DNA TGTGCCAGCAGTCTAGCCTACGAGCAGTACTTC.